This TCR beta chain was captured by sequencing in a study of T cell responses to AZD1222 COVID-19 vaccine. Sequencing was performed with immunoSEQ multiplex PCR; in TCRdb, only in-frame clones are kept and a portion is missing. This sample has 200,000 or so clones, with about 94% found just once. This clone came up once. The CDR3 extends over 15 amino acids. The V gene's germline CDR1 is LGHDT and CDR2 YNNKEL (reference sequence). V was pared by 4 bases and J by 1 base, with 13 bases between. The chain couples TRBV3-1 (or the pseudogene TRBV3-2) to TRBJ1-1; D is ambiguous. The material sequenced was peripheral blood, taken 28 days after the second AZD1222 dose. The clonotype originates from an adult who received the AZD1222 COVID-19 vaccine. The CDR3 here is CASSRSASQNTEAFF. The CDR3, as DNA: TGTGCCAGCAGCCGATCCGCATCCCAGAACACTGAAGCTTTCTTT.